These 13 T cell receptor beta chains came from one sample sequenced in a study of T-cell reconstitution after alpha-beta-depleted transplantation in children. Molecular barcoding with unique molecular identifiers was used for the TCRbeta library. TCRdb processed the PCR reads anew with MiXCR; each CDR3 protein has one entry. The sample consists of approximately 430,000 distinct CDR3 sequences, around 15% of them appearing once. The sequencing used PBMCs, mostly from graft donor cells, collected 360 days after TCRalphabeta/CD19-depleted stem cell transplant. These receptors originate from a boy under three years old who had a stem cell transplant for Wiskott-Aldrich syndrome, so the T cells may come from the graft donor.

The V and J genes are TRBV6-1 and TRBJ1-1; 7 positions match TRBD1. After removal of 6 bases from V and 4 bases from J, the junction contained 11 bases not matched to a gene. Germline V gene data show CDR1 as MNHNS and CDR2 as SASEGT. The CDR3 loop spans 15 amino acids. CDR3 coding DNA: TGTGCCAGCAGGAAAACAGGGGATATGAGCACTGAAGCTTTCTTT. Amino acid sequence: CASRKTGDMSTEAFF.

The chain is built from TRBV10-2 and TRBJ2-6; D not resolved. The germline V and J ends were trimmed by 2 bases and 2 bases, with 7 bases remaining between them. This CDR3 region has 15 residues. Germline loops: CDR1 WSHSY, CDR2 SAAADI. CDR3 DNA sequence: TGCGCCAGCAGTGAGCCAGGAGCTGGGGCCAACGTCCTGACTTTC. Translating it yields CASSEPGAGANVLTF.

This clonotype has only a few counts. V usage is TRBV28 and J usage is TRBJ1-4, with a tentative D call TRBD1 (5 bases). V lost 10 bases, J lost 4 bases, and 13 bases lay in between. The CDR3 runs to 13 residues. The germline V gene encodes CDR1 MDHEN and CDR2 SYDVKM. The CDR3 reads CANFDSNNEKLFF. The CDR3 DNA sequence: TGTGCCAACTTCGACAGCAATAATGAAAAACTGTTTTTT.

This clonotype was found many times. The chain is built from TRBV5-6 and TRBJ2-5; 7 bases are shared with TRBD2. Germline V gene lookup returns CDR1 SGHDT and CDR2 YYEEEE. V shed 6 bases, J shed 8 bases, and the junction held 13 bases outside the gene matches. The CDR3 has 14 amino acids. CDR3 nucleotides: TGTGCCAGCACCCTGGGGGTAGCGGGCCTTACCCAGTACTTC. Translated: CASTLGVAGLTQYF.

V and J are TRBV10-2 and TRBJ1-1; no clear D. V was cut by 6 bases and J by 0 bases, with 8 bases left in between. The CDR3 is made up of 13 amino acids. CDR1 is WSHSY, CDR2 SAAADI, per germline. The CDR3 here is CASSGRLNTEAFF. DNA for the CDR3: TGCGCCAGCAGCGGCAGATTGAACACTGAAGCTTTCTTT.

The chain is built from TRBV19 and TRBJ2-7, with TRBD1 matching over 10 bases. The CDR3 sequence is 15 residues long. Germline trimming cut 3 bases from V and 2 bases from J; bases unmatched to any gene: 4. CDR1 LNHDA and CDR2 SQIVND come from the germline V gene (reference sequence). Here the CDR3 reads CASSIRTGGTYEQYF. The CDR3 nucleotides read TGTGCCAGTAGTATCCGGACAGGGGGGACCTACGAGCAGTACTTC. The full variable domain, rest sourced from reference TRBV19 and TRBJ2-7, is DGGITQSPKYLFRKEGQNVTLSCEQNLNHDAMYWYRQDPGQGLRLIYYSQIVNDFQKGDIAEGYSVSREKKESFPLTVTSAQKNPTAFYLCASSIRTGGTYEQYFGPGTRLTVT.

This clonotype showed up just a few times. The V and J genes are TRBV25-1 and TRBJ2-6; D is unresolved. The V end was cut by 3 bases, the J end by 0 bases, with 9 bases between. The CDR3 sequence is 16 residues long. The germline V gene has CDR1 MGHDK and CDR2 SYGVNS. DNA for the CDR3: TGTGCCAGCAGTGATCCCTCCCTCTCTGGGGCCAACGTCCTGACTTTC. Its protein is CASSDPSLSGANVLTF.

This clonotype was observed a handful of times. The chain carries TRBV7-2 and TRBJ2-3; D unresolved. The CDR3 loop spans 14 amino acids. Trimming shortened V by 2 bases and J by 0 bases, and 6 bases separated the two germline ends. CDR1 and CDR2 from the germline V gene are SGHTA and FQGNSA. This CDR3 is CASSLPISTDTQYF. CDR3 sequence (DNA): TGTGCCAGCAGCTTACCCATCAGCACAGATACGCAGTATTTT.

This clonotype was counted a few times. The chain links TRBV5-8 to TRBJ2-3; D gene uncertain. Germline V gene sequence: CDR1 SGHTS, CDR2 YDEGEE. CDR3 size: 14 residues. Trimming stripped 6 bases from V and 1 base from J, with 12 bases between. CDR3 nucleotides: TGTGCCAGCAAATGGAGTTGGGGCACAGATACGCAGTATTTT. Translation: CASKWSWGTDTQYF. Variable domain in full (rest from reference TRBV5-8 and TRBJ2-3): EAGVTQSPTHLIKTRGQQATLRCSPISGHTSVYWYQQALGLGLQFLLWYDEGEERNRGNFPPRFSGRQFPNYSSELNVNALELEDSALYLCASKWSWGTDTQYFGPGTRLTVL.

The chain carries TRBV18 and TRBJ1-2; D call uncertain. Per germline, CDR1 KGHSH and CDR2 LQKENI. The V gene lost 3 bases and the J gene lost 4 bases, with 12 bases spanning the gap. CDR3 size: 14 residues. This CDR3 is CASSPFDPSYGYTF. CDR3 sequence (DNA): TGTGCCAGCTCACCCTTCGACCCCTCCTATGGCTACACCTTC.

This sequence joins TRBV6-1 and TRBJ2-7; 13 nucleotides align to TRBD2. After removal of 6 bases from V and 7 bases from J, the junction contained 12 bases not matched to a gene. The CDR3 has 16 residues. CDR1 is MNHNS and CDR2 is SASEGT in the germline V gene. The CDR3 sequence is CASRTSGLAGAREQYF. In DNA form, the CDR3 reads TGTGCCAGCAGGACCTCCGGACTAGCGGGGGCGAGGGAGCAGTACTTC.

The table lists this clonotype with a few counts. This sequence joins TRBV6-5 and TRBJ2-1; TRBD2 matches at 13 bases. Germline CDR1 is MNHEY and CDR2 is SVGAGI. J gave up 6 bases and V 0 bases, and 2 bases lay outside the gene matches. The CDR3 loop spans 16 amino acids. For the CDR3, the DNA is TGTGCCAGCAGTTACTCGGGACTAGCGGGGATCAATGAGCAGTTCTTC. It is translated as CASSYSGLAGINEQFF.

This clonotype showed up just a few times. The rearrangement joins TRBV15 to TRBJ2-5; TRBD1 might be the D (5 bases). There are 17 residues in the CDR3. Trimming stripped 0 bases from V and 4 bases from J, with 18 bases between. CDR1 LNHNV and CDR2 YYDKDF come from the germline V gene (reference sequence). The CDR3 DNA reads TGTGCCACCAGCAGAGATCTCTGGCCCGGACAAAGAGAGACCCAGTACTTC. It specifies CATSRDLWPGQRETQYF.